This T cell receptor beta chain was recovered during a study of post-analysis software for immune sequencing data. Study outcomes and limitations: Co-batched samples clustered tightly together by F measure. Versus controls, multiple sclerosis patients showed significantly lower diversity (normalized Chao1). Elevated frequency relative to controls characterized several TRBV segments in patients, TRBV5-6, TRBV5-1 and TRBV20-1 among them.

The TCR beta cDNA libraries carried unique molecular identifiers. MiXCR was run by TCRdb on the PCR reads, yielding one entry per CDR3 protein. The sample includes roughly 200,000 distinct CDR3 sequences, approximately 29% of them seen just once. Notes on this clonotype: What it binds is unknown.

CDR3 size: 16 residues. Germline lookup yields CDR1 SEHNR and CDR2 FQNEAQ (reference sequence). V was trimmed by 5 bases and J by 5 bases, leaving 21 bases between them. The sequenced sample consisted of blood. The chain has TRBV7-9 and TRBJ1-2; weak D call: TRBD1 (5 bases). This receptor was identified in a girl aged 2 to 17 with multiple sclerosis. The CDR3 coding sequence is TGTGCCAGCAGCCCATCGGGGGTCATTGTTCCTTATGGCTACACCTTC. Translation: CASSPSGVIVPYGYTF.